This T cell receptor beta chain is drawn from a study of CD8 T cells in ankylosing spondylitis. Study-wide results and caveats: Some motif variants were previously reported in reactive arthritis synovial fluid and blood. With a CD8+ phenotype, disease-linked clones were relatively rare in peripheral blood. Among TCR beta sequences, a motif of eight highly homologous variants appeared characteristic of ankylosing spondylitis blood.

With regard to this clonotype: Its antigen remains unknown.

V dropped 4 bases and J dropped 5 bases, with 16 bases sitting between them. The CDR3 has 15 residues. The germline CDR1 and CDR2 sequences are SGHRS and YFSETQ. TCRdb processed the 5' RACE reads anew with MiXCR; each CDR3 protein has one entry. Among approximately 400,000 distinct CDR3 sequences listed, about 15% were seen once. Sequencing was performed on blood, either unsorted or a sorted T cell fraction (not recorded which). The TCR sequence derives from a male donor with ankylosing spondylitis. The chain employs TRBV5-1 and TRBJ2-1; D is perhaps TRBD1 (6 bases). The CDR3 region has the DNA TGCGCCAGCAGCACTGGGACAATATGGGACAATGAGCAGTTCTTC. This sequence encodes CASSTGTIWDNEQFF.